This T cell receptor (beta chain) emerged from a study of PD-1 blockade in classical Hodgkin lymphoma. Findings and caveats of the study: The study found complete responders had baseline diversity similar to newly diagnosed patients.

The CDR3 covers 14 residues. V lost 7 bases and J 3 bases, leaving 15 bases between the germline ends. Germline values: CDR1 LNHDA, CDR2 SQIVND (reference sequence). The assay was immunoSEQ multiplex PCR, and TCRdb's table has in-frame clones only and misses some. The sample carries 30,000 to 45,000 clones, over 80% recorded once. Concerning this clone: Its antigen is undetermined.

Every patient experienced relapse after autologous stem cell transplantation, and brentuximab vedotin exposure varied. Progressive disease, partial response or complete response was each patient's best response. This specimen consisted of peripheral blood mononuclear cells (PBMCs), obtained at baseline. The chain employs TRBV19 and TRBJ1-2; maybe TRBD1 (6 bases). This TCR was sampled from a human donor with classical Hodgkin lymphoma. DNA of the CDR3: TGTGCCAGTATGACAGAACAGGGCTACTATGGCTACACCTTC. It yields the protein CASMTEQGYYGYTF.